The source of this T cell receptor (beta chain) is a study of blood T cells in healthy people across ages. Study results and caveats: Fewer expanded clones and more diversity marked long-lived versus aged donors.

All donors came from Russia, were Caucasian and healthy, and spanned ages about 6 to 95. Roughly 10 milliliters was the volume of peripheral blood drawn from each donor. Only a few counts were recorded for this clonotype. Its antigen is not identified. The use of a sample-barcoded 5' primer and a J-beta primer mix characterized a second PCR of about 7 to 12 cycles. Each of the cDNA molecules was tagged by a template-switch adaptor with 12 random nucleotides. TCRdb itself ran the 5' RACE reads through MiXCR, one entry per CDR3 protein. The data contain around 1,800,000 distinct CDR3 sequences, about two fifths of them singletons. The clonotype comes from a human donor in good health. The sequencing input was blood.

The CDR3 loop is CASSLGVGSYNEQFF. The CDR3 bases are TGTGCCAGCAGCTTAGGGGTGGGGAGCTACAATGAGCAGTTCTTC. V gene TRBV7-2 combines with J gene TRBJ2-1, with a weak D call TRBD2 (5 bases). V was clipped by 1 base and J by 3 bases, with 10 bases between them. Looked up from germline, CDR1 is SGHTA and CDR2 is FQGNSA. This CDR3 has 15 amino acids.